This T cell receptor (beta chain) was recorded in a study of blood T cell repertoires in COVID-19. The overall study: Specimens from acute and convalescent COVID-19 originated in the United States, Italy and Spain.

CDR1 is SGHRS and CDR2 is YFSETQ in the germline V gene. Between the trimmed V and J ends, which lost 0 bases and 4 bases, there was a span of 7 bases. The CDR3 consists of 13 residues. Clinical history as reported by participants underpinned cohort assignment. The method was immunoSEQ multiplex PCR; TCRdb's version includes in-frame clones alone and lacks a portion of them. The profile shows 210,000 or so clones, about 80% of them singletons. The chain carries TRBV5-1 and TRBJ1-1, with D uncertain. The clonotype originates from a man aged 60 to 75 who had recovered from COVID-19. Sequenced input: PBMCs or T cells enriched from blood (not recorded which). The CDR3 DNA reads as TGCGCCAGCAGCTTGGGAGGTCCCACTGAAGCTTTCTTT. Translated, it gives CASSLGGPTEAFF. Full variable domain (outside the CDR3, taken from reference TRBV5-1 and TRBJ1-1): KAGVTQTPRYLIKTRGQQVTLSCSPISGHRSVSWYQQTPGQGLQFLFEYFSETQRNKGNFPGRFSGRQFSNSRSEMNVSTLELGDSALYLCASSLGGPTEAFFGQGTRLTVV.